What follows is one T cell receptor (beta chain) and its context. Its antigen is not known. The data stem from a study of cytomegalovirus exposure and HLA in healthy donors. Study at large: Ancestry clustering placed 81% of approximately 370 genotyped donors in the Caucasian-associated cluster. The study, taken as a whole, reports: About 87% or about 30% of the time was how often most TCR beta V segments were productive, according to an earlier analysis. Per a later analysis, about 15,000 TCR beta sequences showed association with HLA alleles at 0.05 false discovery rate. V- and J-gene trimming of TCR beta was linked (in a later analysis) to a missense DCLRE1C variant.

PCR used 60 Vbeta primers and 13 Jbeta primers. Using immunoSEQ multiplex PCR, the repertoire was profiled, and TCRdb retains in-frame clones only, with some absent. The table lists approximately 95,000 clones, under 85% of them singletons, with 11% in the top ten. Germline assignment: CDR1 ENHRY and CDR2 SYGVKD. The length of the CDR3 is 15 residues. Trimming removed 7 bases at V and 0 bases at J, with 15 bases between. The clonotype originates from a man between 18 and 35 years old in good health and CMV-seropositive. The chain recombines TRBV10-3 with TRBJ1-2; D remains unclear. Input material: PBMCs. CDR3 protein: CAIKPGGMTNYGYTF. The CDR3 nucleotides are TGTGCCATCAAACCAGGCGGGATGACTAACTATGGCTACACCTTC.